These T cell receptor beta chains were read from a single sample in a study of T-cell memory formation after mild COVID-19. TCRdb re-called the 5' RACE reads through MiXCR, storing one row per CDR3 protein. Of 430,000 or so distinct CDR3 sequences listed, around a quarter are singletons. Material: PBMCs or a T cell subset sorted from them (not recorded which). Receptors originate from an adult woman who had mild COVID-19 (a few samples of this study predate the infection). Cell type and time point are not known. CDR3s include the opening cysteine and the closing phenylalanine or tryptophan. Fields, in order: J gene, V gene, CDR3 protein.

TRBJ2-1 TRBV29-1 CSVGKGLAWDNEQFF
TRBJ2-7 TRBV20-1 CSAPMTGTYEQYF
TRBJ1-2 TRBV15 CATSRGKDSLFGYTF
TRBJ2-1 TRBV2 CAGRRDYHNGQFF
TRBJ1-6 TRBV6-5 CASSLQGRSSYNSPLHF
TRBJ1-1 TRBV27 CASRLEGSNTEAFF
TRBJ1-2 TRBV29-1 CSVGVTGGYYGYTF
TRBJ2-5 TRBV18 CASSPSQAKETQYF
TRBJ2-4 TRBV4-1 CASSGSGGVAKNIQYF
TRBJ1-3 TRBV6-5 CASSYSWTGGALGNTIYF
TRBJ2-1 TRBV7-9 CASSLAGLAGGLSYNEQFF
TRBJ2-1 TRBV27 CASSSGFGSYNEQFF
TRBJ2-5 TRBV2 CASSEGYITKETQYF
TRBJ2-3 TRBV25-1 CASSEYSLTDTQYF
TRBJ2-5 TRBV20-1 CSTGTSVDQETQYF
TRBJ1-2 TRBV5-6 CASSLRPPLPSNYGYTF
TRBJ2-5 TRBV5-1 CASSRLAGQETQYF
TRBJ2-3 TRBV4-2 CASSQIGASTDTQYF
TRBJ2-2 TRBV6-6 CASSEGQGSGELFF
TRBJ2-1 TRBV6-2/TRBV6-3 CASSYFGHVNNEQFF
TRBJ2-1 TRBV5-1 CASSSRDGNNEQFF
TRBJ1-2 TRBV6-5 CASMGGRYGYTF
TRBJ2-5 TRBV6-1 CASSALGRVQETQYF
TRBJ2-6 TRBV15 CAAGGLEGSGANVLTF
TRBJ2-7 TRBV9 CASSVASNPYEQYF
TRBJ2-7 TRBV7-9 CASSFFIYEQYF
TRBJ2-3 TRBV10-3 CAISSSSTDTQYF
TRBJ2-7 TRBV6-5 CASSYYGGSYEQYF
TRBJ2-6 TRBV24-1 CATSDYGTGGTGANVLTF
TRBJ2-7 TRBV30 CAWSPLGGYSYEQYF
TRBJ2-7 TRBV4-1 CASSREPLAYEQYF
TRBJ2-1 TRBV18 CASSPGTGDNEQFF
TRBJ2-7 TRBV18 CASSPLRDSYEQYF
TRBJ2-3 TRBV24-1 CATSEDYTDTQYF
TRBJ2-1 TRBV12-3/TRBV12-4 CASSYEGTDEQFF
TRBJ2-1 TRBV6-2/TRBV6-3 CASSYSPAPLGYNEQFF
TRBJ1-1 TRBV18 CASSPRGQLMNTEAFF
TRBJ2-7 TRBV4-2 CASSQDSTSATYEQYF
TRBJ2-2 TRBV24-1 CATSDSPDSLNTGELFF
TRBJ1-1 TRBV7-3 CASSSHPGSTEAFF
TRBJ1-6 TRBV10-3 CAIKEIGNSPLHF
TRBJ2-3 TRBV4-1 CASSQDLTSGGLKQADTQYF
TRBJ2-7 TRBV30 CACAPGRGEQYF
TRBJ1-1 TRBV11-2 CASSLNSYTEAFF
TRBJ1-2 TRBV19 CASRGTAGGGYTF